This T cell receptor (beta chain) was obtained from a study of Ad26.COV2.S vaccination and SARS-CoV-2 variants. Study overall: Intramuscular Ad26.COV2.S at 5x10^10 or 1x10^11 viral particles.

The treatment: around 19 received Ad26.COV2.S at low or high dose, single or two shots; roughly five received placebo; per-sample allocation not given. Day 63 following the first vaccine or placebo injection was when the samples were taken. Method: immunoSEQ multiplex PCR; TCRdb's copy keeps in-frame clones and lacks some. The sample comprises about half a million clones, about nine tenths of which are singletons, and about 1.7% rests with the top ten. Broader study findings: Vaccine recipients had higher spike-specific TCR breadth than placebo recipients.

A word on this clone: As yet, its antigen is unknown.

The V and J ends lost 3 bases and 9 bases, in that order; junction bases with no gene match: 6. The germline V gene encodes CDR1 MDHEN and CDR2 SYDVKM. CDR3 length: 14 residues. The sequences come from peripheral blood, collected in a trial of Ad26.COV2.S vaccine versus placebo. The J gene is TRBJ2-7, the V gene TRBV28; TRBD1 matches at 12 bases. The origin of this receptor is a person between 18 and 65 years old who received the Ad26.COV2.S COVID-19 vaccine or a placebo. CDR3 sequence (DNA): TGTGCCAGCAGTTTTCGGGACAGGGGGCTGTGGCAGTACTTC. It translates to CASSFRDRGLWQYF.